This T cell receptor beta chain was documented in a study of blood T cell repertoires in COVID-19. Study-wide background: There were acute and convalescent COVID-19 samples, and they came from the United States, Italy and Spain. PBMCs, B-cell-depleted T cells, or T cells were the source of the cDNA or gDNA that made up the material.

Germline CDR1 reads SGHNT; CDR2 reads YYREEE (reference sequence). The junction had 4 bases not matched to a gene; V was cut back by 4 bases and J by 9 bases. This CDR3 has 13 amino acids. In the original analysis: It was from reference gene primer amplification that nucleated cell counts were estimated. Repertoires were generated with immunoSEQ multiplex PCR, while TCRdb's copy carries only in-frame clones and drops some. V and J calls plus clone size are reproduced from that table; the DNA served to infer D and trimming. Among a few hundred thousand clones listed, around four fifths were seen once.

The sample taken for sequencing was peripheral blood. The chain couples TRBV5-4 to TRBJ1-6; 7 bases match TRBD1. This receptor was identified in a woman aged 45-65 years with active or convalescent COVID-19. DNA for the CDR3: TGTGCCAGCAGCCCCGGGACAGTTTCACCCCTCCACTTT. It yields the protein CASSPGTVSPLHF.